Here is one TCR beta chain with its context. Its antigen is unidentified. These data belong to a study of cytomegalovirus exposure and HLA in healthy donors. Separation from the 666-subject first cohort characterized the roughly 130-subject validation cohort, to which the donors belonged. V shed 1 base and J shed 5 bases, with 12 bases lying between them. CDR1 and CDR2 (germline): SGDLS, YYNGEE. This CDR3 is 14 amino acids long. Clones were read by immunoSEQ multiplex PCR, and TCRdb kept only the in-frame ones, dropping some. The repertoire holds about 44,000 clones, with under 95% as singletons. Study-wide points: Rare TCR sequences dominated, though some public TCRs recurred in many donors.

Sequencing was done on a sample of PBMCs. The rearrangement uses TRBV9 and TRBJ1-1, with a tentative D call TRBD1 (6 bases). The sequence was collected from a woman between 18 and 30 years old in good health and CMV-seronegative. The CDR3 spells CASSVSGDLTEAFF. The CDR3 DNA reads TGTGCCAGCAGCGTATCAGGGGATTTGACTGAAGCTTTCTTT.